The clone carrying this TCR beta chain was detected once. The antigen remains unidentified. This sample was included in a study of T cells in Graves' hyperthyroidism and ophthalmopathy. General study points: Blood samples included most of the expanded thyroid clonotypes exceeding 0.001.

The CDR3 covers 16 residues. Germline V lookup: CDR1 MGHRA, CDR2 YSYEKL. V lost 0 bases and J 0 bases, leaving 9 bases between the germline ends. Researchers amplified the TCR beta CDR3 regions from RNA transcripts. First-round RT-PCR targeting the TCR CDR3 was performed with the HTBI primer set. MiXCR was run by TCRdb on the multiplex PCR reads, yielding one entry per CDR3 protein. The sample contains around 300,000 distinct CDR3 sequences, 14% of which appear only once. Clinical symptoms, serum thyroxine, TRAb, thyroid ultrasound and orbital computed tomography established diagnosis. The rearrangement links TRBV4-1 to TRBJ1-5; the D is unclear. The TCR originated in a woman in her 30s with Graves' hyperthyroidism. Material for sequencing was blood. The CDR3 loop reads CASSQDFGASNQPQHF. CDR3 in DNA: TGCGCCAGCAGCCAAGATTTCGGAGCTAGCAATCAGCCCCAGCATTTT.